These 12 T cell receptor beta chains were sequenced from one sample in a study of beta chain features in type 1 diabetes. As every portion of the isolated RNA was reverse transcribed, the sequencing read expressed TCRB transcripts. Method: immunoSEQ multiplex PCR; TCRdb's copy keeps in-frame clones and lacks some. Here the sample spans about 930,000 clones, roughly 15% being singletons. The specimen sequenced was naive CD4+ T cells from blood. These receptors all stem from a young woman in good health.

The chain is built from TRBV28 and TRBJ2-1; unclear D gene. Trimming stripped 2 bases from V and 2 bases from J, with 10 bases between. Germline-derived CDR1 and CDR2 are MDHEN and SYDVKM. The length of the CDR3 is 15 residues. CDR3 sequence reads: CASSLPRGAYNEQFF. CDR3 bases: TGTGCCAGCAGTTTACCTAGAGGCGCCTACAATGAGCAGTTCTTC.

The rearrangement links TRBV19 to TRBJ2-1; D is unclear. The germline CDR1 and CDR2 sequences are LNHDA and SQIVND (reference sequence). This CDR3 spans 13 amino acids. With 3 bases removed from V and 6 bases from J, the gap between germline ends came to 9 bases. The CDR3 protein is CASSIGPVNEQFF. CDR3 sequence (DNA): TGTGCCAGTAGTATCGGACCGGTCAATGAGCAGTTCTTC.

The chain couples TRBV5-1 to TRBJ2-5, with a possible D match to TRBD1 (6 bases). This CDR3 has 13 residues. Germline V CDR1 and CDR2: SGHRS, YFSETQ. The germline V and J ends were trimmed by 0 bases and 5 bases, with 8 bases remaining between them. The CDR3 loop reads CASSLDRVETQYF. DNA of the CDR3: TGCGCCAGCAGCTTGGACAGGGTCGAGACCCAGTACTTC.

This sequence joins TRBV7-2 and TRBJ2-5, with a tentative D call TRBD1 (5 bases). The germline V and J ends were trimmed by 3 bases and 7 bases, with 12 bases remaining between them. CDR1 is SGHTA, CDR2 FQGNSA, per germline. The CDR3 runs 13 residues. CDR3 coding DNA: TGTGCCAGCAGCTTTGACAGATTTGGGACCCAGTACTTC. Translation: CASSFDRFGTQYF.

V usage is TRBV7-6 and J usage is TRBJ2-7, with D possibly being TRBD1 (5 bases). Trimming took off 6 bases at V and 4 bases at J, with 13 bases between the two ends. The germline V gene has CDR1 SGHVS and CDR2 FNYEAQ. This CDR3 has 13 amino acids. The CDR3 here is CASSFSGSYEQYF. CDR3 bases: TGTGCCAGCAGTTTTTCAGGGTCGTACGAGCAGTACTTC. The whole variable domain, filled in from reference TRBV7-6 and TRBJ2-7, reads GAGVSQSPRYKVTKRGQDVALRCDPISGHVSLYWYRQALGQGPEFLTYFNYEAQQDKSGLPNDRFSAERPEGSISTLTIQRTEQRDSAMYRCASSFSGSYEQYFGPGTRLTVT.

The chain couples TRBV29-1 to TRBJ2-3; 12 bases map to TRBD2. Germline V gene lookup returns CDR1 SQVTM and CDR2 ANQGSEA. J was trimmed by 4 bases and V by 6 bases; bases with no gene match: 2. This CDR3 contains 13 residues. CDR3 in DNA: TGCAGCGTGCGGACTAGCGGGGCAGATACGCAGTATTTT. Translation gives CSVRTSGADTQYF.

Only a few counts were recorded for this clone. The chain recombines TRBV20-1 with TRBJ2-4, with D perhaps matching TRBD2 (5 bases). The CDR3 runs to 11 residues. The ends were cut back, 6 bases at V and 5 bases at J, with 8 bases in the middle. Germline CDR1 reads DFQATT; CDR2 reads SNEGSKA (reference sequence). CDR3 DNA sequence: TGCAGTGCCAGGACTGAAAACATTCAGTACTTC. Encoded protein: CSARTENIQYF.

This clone turned up a few times. V is TRBV6-5 and J is TRBJ2-2, with TRBD1 matching 9 bases. The CDR3 is 13 amino acids. V was clipped by 6 bases and J by 8 bases; unmatched bases: 4. Per the germline V gene, CDR1 is MNHEY and CDR2 is SVGAGI. As DNA, the CDR3 is TGTGCCAGCAGCAGGACAGGGGTAGGGGAGCTGTTTTTT. It specifies CASSRTGVGELFF.

This clone was found a few times. At the DNA level, this CDR3 is encoded by other sequences in the same sample as well. The gene calls are TRBV28 and TRBJ2-6; D unresolved. CDR1 and CDR2 (germline): MDHEN, SYDVKM. CDR3 length equals 13 residues. V lost 9 bases and J lost 1, with 7 bases in between. CDR3 loop: CASTLSGANVLTF. CDR3 bases: TGTGCCAGTACCTTATCTGGGGCCAACGTCCTGACTTTC.

This clone was found a few times. The chain recombines TRBV7-9 with TRBJ1-1; maybe TRBD1 (5 bases). Deletions cut 0 bases from V and 10 bases from J, with 15 bases between. There are 14 residues in the CDR3. Germline CDR1 is SEHNR and CDR2 is FQNEAQ (reference sequence). The DNA of the CDR3 is TGTGCCAGCAGCTTAGCCACACACCAAGGGGCAGCTTTCTTT. Translation: CASSLATHQGAAFF.

V usage is TRBV6-6 and J usage is TRBJ1-1; D perhaps matches TRBD1 (6 bases). Germline loops: CDR1 MNHNY, CDR2 SVGAGI (reference sequence). The CDR3 totals 13 residues. Trimming took off 8 bases at V and 9 bases at J, with 19 bases between the two ends. CDR3 amino acids: CASSRGGGFKAFF. The CDR3 coding sequence is TGTGCCAGCTCCCGGGGAGGGGGTTTTAAAGCTTTCTTT.

This clone was detected only a few times. V gene TRBV15 combines with J gene TRBJ2-1; a weak D match, TRBD2 (5 bases). Germline V gene sequence: CDR1 LNHNV, CDR2 YYDKDF (reference sequence). CDR3 length: 18 amino acids. V shed 3 bases and J shed 6 bases, with 24 bases lying between them. CDR3 nucleotides: TGTGCCACCAGCAGTAGGTCCCAAGGAGGATCCCGAGGCAATGAGCAGTTCTTC. Its translation: CATSSRSQGGSRGNEQFF.